This TCR beta chain appears in the sequencing data of a study of early T cells in non-severe SARS-CoV-2 infection. In the study overall: Chains were not paired, and sequencing was done on bulk RNA from unsorted whole blood. Whole-study findings and limits: Sequences matched to VDJdb favored anti-spike CD8 responses, while private and CD4 specificities were missed.

The germline V gene has CDR1 MNHEY and CDR2 SMNVEV (reference sequence). The CDR3 sequence is 11 residues long. V shed 2 bases and J shed 11 bases, with 6 bases lying between them. Unique molecular identifiers were attached to individual cDNA molecules. TCRdb ran MiXCR on the 5' RACE reads and lists one entry per CDR3 protein. The sample lists approximately 66,000 distinct CDR3 sequences; around 13% were seen once. This clonotype has a single count. Its cognate antigen is unknown. Specimen: whole blood. V usage is TRBV27 and J usage is TRBJ1-4, with unresolved D. This clonotype was obtained from an adult who was a healthcare worker with PCR-confirmed SARS-CoV-2 infection or an uninfected control (not recorded which). The CDR3 reads CASSLPLKLFF. The CDR3 DNA reads as TGTGCCAGCAGTTTACCCTTGAAACTGTTTTTT.